The 28 T cell receptor beta chains presented below share a single source sample, sequenced in a study of shared clonotypes between healthy human individuals. Assay used: immunoSEQ multiplex PCR; TCRdb lists only in-frame clones, some missing. The sample yields hundreds of thousands of clones, 74% seen once. The sample comprised memory CD4+ T cells sorted from blood. Indicated subset: CD45RA-negative fraction. These receptors all come from a woman aged 25 to 39 in good health.

The table lists this clone with a count of one. The CDR3 loop reads CASSYYGEQYF. The CDR3 DNA is TGTGCCAGCAGTTACTACGGCGAGCAGTACTTC. The genes are TRBV28 and TRBJ2-7; D gene uncertain. Trimming removed 4 bases at V and 6 bases at J, with 7 bases between. CDR1 and CDR2 from the germline V gene are MDHEN and SYDVKM. The CDR3 has 11 amino acids.

This chain uses TRBV28 with TRBJ2-3, with 11 positions matching TRBD2. V was clipped by 1 base and J by 2 bases; unmatched bases: 2. CDR3 length: 16 residues. Germline loops: CDR1 MDHEN, CDR2 SYDVKM. The CDR3 sequence is CASSLLAGGTTDTQYF. The CDR3, as DNA: TGTGCCAGCAGTTTATTAGCGGGAGGGACCACAGATACGCAGTATTTT.

The chain joins TRBV6-1 to TRBJ1-2, with unresolved D. The germline V gene encodes CDR1 MNHNS and CDR2 SASEGT. The CDR3 sequence is 15 residues long. The V gene lost 1 base and the J gene lost 3 bases, with 12 bases spanning the gap. The CDR3 here is CASSEVYGDDYGYTF. The DNA for the CDR3 is TGTGCCAGCAGTGAAGTCTATGGGGATGACTATGGCTACACCTTC.

CDR3 sequence: CSVCPLGSDTNIQYF. The CDR3 nucleotides read TGCAGCGTTTGCCCCCTGGGGAGCGACACAAACATTCAGTACTTC. The rearrangement links TRBV29-1 to TRBJ2-4; maybe TRBD2 (5 bases). V shed 5 bases and J shed 6 bases, with 20 bases lying between them. Germline V gives CDR1 SQVTM, CDR2 ANQGSEA. The CDR3 consists of 15 residues.

J is TRBJ2-3 and V is TRBV5-1; D is possibly TRBD2 (5 bases). The CDR3 length is 16 residues. From germline, CDR1 is SGHRS and CDR2 YFSETQ. V was trimmed by 0 bases and J by 5 bases, leaving 16 bases between them. CDR3 protein: CASSLGGRAAGDTQYF. CDR3 DNA sequence: TGCGCCAGCAGCTTGGGTGGGCGCGCCGCGGGAGATACGCAGTATTTT.

V and J are TRBV5-1 and TRBJ1-1; tentative D call: TRBD1 (6 bases). The V gene lost 3 bases and the J gene lost 5 bases, with 8 bases spanning the gap. CDR3 length: 12 amino acids. Germline values: CDR1 SGHRS, CDR2 YFSETQ. In DNA, the CDR3 is TGCGCCAGCAGCTCAGGGGCAACTGAAGCTTTCTTT. Translation: CASSSGATEAFF.

J is TRBJ2-1 and V is TRBV19; no clear D gene. Germline lookup yields CDR1 LNHDA and CDR2 SQIVND (reference sequence). Trimming removed 6 bases from V and 10 bases from J, with 19 bases in between. This CDR3 has 14 amino acids. In DNA, the CDR3 is TGTGCCAGTAGGGCAGAGGTCTTTCCGTACGAGCAGTTCTTC. As protein: CASRAEVFPYEQFF.

This chain links TRBV6-5 with TRBJ2-3; D remains unclear. With 4 bases removed from V and 6 bases from J, the gap between germline ends came to 11 bases. Germline values: CDR1 MNHEY, CDR2 SVGAGI. The CDR3 spans 13 residues. In nucleotides, the CDR3 is TGTGCCAGCAGTTCTTCCGTCAGGGATACGCAGTATTTT. Protein sequence: CASSSSVRDTQYF.

This sequence joins TRBV7-6 and TRBJ1-3; D gene unclear. CDR3 length equals 15 residues. The germline V gene encodes CDR1 SGHVS and CDR2 FNYEAQ. V was clipped by 1 base and J by 0 bases, with 7 bases between them. The CDR3 sequence: CASSLDWNSGNTIYF. The DNA for the CDR3 is TGTGCCAGCAGCTTAGACTGGAACTCTGGAAACACCATATATTTT.

This clone was observed at least ten times. The chain links TRBV30 to TRBJ1-1; D is ambiguous. This CDR3 has 13 amino acids. The germline CDR1 and CDR2 sequences are GTSNPN and SVGIG (reference sequence). V was cut by 0 bases and J by 1 base, with 6 bases left in between. The CDR3 protein is CAWSVNENTEAFF. The CDR3 nucleotides read TGTGCCTGGAGTGTTAATGAGAACACTGAAGCTTTCTTT.

This clone was counted only a few times. V usage is TRBV7-9 and J usage is TRBJ1-4; D unclear. V lost 0 bases, J lost 0 bases, and 17 bases lay in between. Germline CDR1 reads SEHNR; CDR2 reads FQNEAQ (reference sequence). The CDR3 totals 19 residues. The CDR3 sequence: CASSLALGLEGATNEKLFF. Here the CDR3 DNA reads TGTGCCAGCAGCTTAGCGCTAGGACTTGAGGGTGCAACTAATGAAAAACTGTTTTTT.

This clone was observed once. The chain joins TRBV20-1 to TRBJ1-4, with unresolved D. Germline V lookup: CDR1 DFQATT, CDR2 SNEGSKA (reference sequence). This CDR3 is built from 11 residues. Trimming stripped 4 bases from V and 7 bases from J, with 7 bases between. The CDR3, as DNA: TGCAGTGCTATAACGGGTGAAAAACTGTTTTTT. It codes for CSAITGEKLFF.

The V call is TRBV5-1, the J call TRBJ1-5; D uncertain. From germline, CDR1 is SGHRS and CDR2 YFSETQ. V was trimmed by 7 bases and J by 0 bases, leaving 14 bases between them. The CDR3 contains 15 residues. For the CDR3, the DNA is TGCGCCAGCCGATCAGACTCTTTTAGCAATCAGCCCCAGCATTTT. It codes for CASRSDSFSNQPQHF.

This clone is a singleton in its sample. The V and J genes are TRBV6-5 and TRBJ2-1, with 14 bases that match TRBD2. This CDR3 is built from 15 residues. Germline CDR1 reads MNHEY; CDR2 reads SVGAGI. V dropped 0 bases and J dropped 9; count of bases not matched to a gene: 1. The CDR3, as DNA: TGTGCCAGCAGTTACTCCGGACTAGCGGGAGGTGAGCAGTTCTTC. Translation: CASSYSGLAGGEQFF.

This rearrangement joins TRBV7-3 to TRBJ2-1; no firm D call. The V end was cut by 1 base, the J end by 7 bases, with 5 bases between. CDR3 length: 12 residues. The germline gives CDR1 SGHTA, CDR2 FQGTGA. CDR3 nucleotide sequence: TGTGCCAGCAGCTTAAGGGGAAATGAGCAGTTCTTC. Translated: CASSLRGNEQFF.

This clone has ten or more counts. V is TRBV19 and J is TRBJ2-5, with D hard to call. The CDR3 runs to 15 residues. Trimming pared 0 bases from V and 4 bases from J, leaving 12 bases between. The germline gives CDR1 LNHDA, CDR2 SQIVND (reference sequence). CDR3 loop: CASSIDPGQRETQYF. CDR3 bases: TGTGCCAGTAGTATAGATCCGGGTCAGCGAGAGACCCAGTACTTC.

Here the CDR3 reads CAALGQQNTEAFF. CDR3 sequence (DNA): TGTGCCGCCCTAGGACAGCAGAACACTGAAGCTTTCTTT. V and J are TRBV10-3 and TRBJ1-1; tentative D call: TRBD1 (6 bases). With 11 bases removed from V and 1 base from J, the gap between germline ends came to 14 bases. The CDR3 runs 13 residues. Germline V gene lookup returns CDR1 ENHRY and CDR2 SYGVKD.

The DNA for the CDR3 is TGTGCCAGCAGCACAGCCTTTGGGGACTATCATATCTACGAGCAGTACTTC. Translated: CASSTAFGDYHIYEQYF. This chain connects TRBV5-8 to TRBJ2-7; 7 bases map to TRBD2. Germline values: CDR1 SGHTS, CDR2 YDEGEE. V gave up 4 bases and J gave up 3 bases; unmatched junction bases: 16. The CDR3 is 17 amino acids.

The chain is built from TRBV11-2 and TRBJ2-7; a possible D gene is TRBD2 (5 bases). This CDR3 is 15 amino acids long. Germline-derived CDR1 and CDR2 are SGHAT and FQNNGV. V dropped 1 base and J dropped 4 bases, with 14 bases sitting between them. The CDR3 DNA reads as TGTGCCAGCAGCTTAGTTCTAGCAACGATATACGAGCAGTACTTC. This translates into CASSLVLATIYEQYF.

A few counts support this clone. J is TRBJ2-6 and V is TRBV6-1; D gene uncertain. The V gene's germline CDR1 is MNHNS and CDR2 SASEGT. Trimming shortened V by 5 bases and J by 0 bases, and 5 bases separated the two germline ends. The CDR3 spans 14 residues. Written as DNA, the CDR3 is TGTGCCAGCAGTAAGGTCTCTGGGGCCAACGTCCTGACTTTC. Translated, it gives CASSKVSGANVLTF.

This clone was detected only once. The rearrangement uses TRBV7-7 and TRBJ2-2; D is perhaps TRBD2 (6 bases). The germline V gene has CDR1 SSHAT and CDR2 FNYEAQ (reference sequence). The V end was cut by 2 bases, the J end by 4 bases, with 8 bases between. This CDR3 has 14 residues. The CDR3 reads CASSLFGGTGELFF. CDR3 in DNA: TGTGCCAGCAGCTTATTCGGGGGCACCGGGGAGCTGTTTTTT.

This sequence joins TRBV5-1 and TRBJ2-7, with D perhaps TRBD2 (6 bases). In germline, CDR1 is SGHRS, CDR2 YFSETQ. This CDR3 region has 14 residues. Trimming cost V 4 bases and J 2 bases, with 13 bases left between them. CDR3 protein: CASSAAGNPYEQYF. CDR3 coding DNA: TGCGCCAGCAGCGCGGCGGGGAATCCCTACGAGCAGTACTTC.

The gene calls are TRBV4-1 and TRBJ2-5, with a weak D call TRBD1 (5 bases). Germline CDR1 MGHRA, CDR2 YSYEKL. CDR3 length: 13 amino acids. Between the trimmed V and J ends, which lost 6 bases and 4 bases, there was a span of 12 bases. CDR3 sequence reads: CASRQGFGETQYF. CDR3 in DNA: TGCGCCAGCAGGCAGGGTTTTGGAGAGACCCAGTACTTC.

This chain joins TRBV28 and TRBJ2-4; D may be TRBD1 (6 bases). The CDR3 loop spans 14 amino acids. V shed 3 bases and J shed 8 bases, with 14 bases lying between them. Germline lookup yields CDR1 MDHEN and CDR2 SYDVKM. The CDR3 DNA sequence: TGTGCCAGCAGTTTGGAACAGGGAAGGGACATTCAGTACTTC. This encodes CASSLEQGRDIQYF.

In this sample, this clone turned up a few times. V and J are TRBV25-1 and TRBJ2-3; 8 bases map to TRBD2. V shed 1 base, J shed 3 bases, and the junction held 9 bases outside the gene matches. There are 17 residues in the CDR3. Germline V gene data show CDR1 as MGHDK and CDR2 as SYGVNS. The CDR3 region has the DNA TGTGCCAGCAGTGAATCCCCTTATAGCGGGGTGACAGATACGCAGTATTTT. Amino acid sequence: CASSESPYSGVTDTQYF.

This rearrangement joins TRBV19 to TRBJ2-1; D not resolved. The CDR3 is 15 amino acids. V was pared by 3 bases and J by 2 bases, with 11 bases between. The germline V gene has CDR1 LNHDA and CDR2 SQIVND (reference sequence). The CDR3 sequence is CASSISPGPYNEQFF. The CDR3, as DNA: TGTGCCAGTAGTATCTCCCCCGGGCCCTACAATGAGCAGTTCTTC.

This sequence joins TRBV27 and TRBJ1-2; D unresolved. Per germline, CDR1 MNHEY and CDR2 SMNVEV (reference sequence). This CDR3 region has 13 residues. Trimming pared 4 bases from V and 8 bases from J, leaving 14 bases between. The CDR3 spells CASSSGVLYGYTF. The CDR3 coding sequence is TGTGCCAGCAGTTCGGGTGTTTTGTACGGCTACACCTTC.

This sequence joins TRBV5-6 and TRBJ1-1; D unclear. V shed 3 bases and J shed 1 base, with 13 bases lying between them. The CDR3 length is 15 residues. Germline-derived CDR1 and CDR2 are SGHDT and YYEEEE. CDR3 amino acids: CASSSLGRENTEAFF. CDR3 nucleotides: TGTGCCAGCAGCTCCCTAGGGAGGGAGAACACTGAAGCTTTCTTT.